These 9 T cell receptor beta chains share one sample of origin, sequenced in a study of T cell responses to AZD1222 COVID-19 vaccine. The assay was immunoSEQ multiplex PCR, and TCRdb's table has in-frame clones only and misses some. Here the sample spans roughly 160,000 clones, approximately 93% being singletons. The source was peripheral blood, collected on day 0 of AZD1222 vaccination. The receptors were sampled from an adult in good health.

The chain links TRBV3-1 (or the pseudogene TRBV3-2) to TRBJ1-6; a weak D match, TRBD1 (5 bases). This CDR3 contains 17 residues. V was cut by 4 bases and J by 3 bases, with 16 bases left in between. The germline CDR1 and CDR2 sequences are LGHDT and YNNKEL (reference sequence). Here the CDR3 DNA reads TGTGCCAGCAGCCGTCCGGCAGGGCAATACTATAATTCACCCCTCCACTTT. Protein product: CASSRPAGQYYNSPLHF.

V usage is TRBV14 and J usage is TRBJ1-1; D gene ambiguous. The V and J ends lost 2 bases and 6 bases respectively, with 22 bases between them. The germline V gene has CDR1 SGHDN and CDR2 FVKESK. CDR3 length equals 17 residues. In DNA form, the CDR3 reads TGTGCCAGCAGCCAAACGCAGCACTTTAGTTCAAATGCTGAAGCTTTCTTT. Encoded protein: CASSQTQHFSSNAEAFF. The entire variable domain, with the rest obtained from reference TRBV14 and TRBJ1-1, is as follows: EAGVTQFPSHSVIEKGQTVTLRCDPISGHDNLYWYRRVMGKEIKFLLHFVKESKQDESGMPNNRFLAERTGGTYSTLKVQPAELEDSGVYFCASSQTQHFSSNAEAFFGQGTRLTVV.

The DNA of the CDR3 is TGTGCCAGCAGCTTACTCGGGCAGGGGATAAACTATGGCTACACCTTC. It encodes CASSLLGQGINYGYTF. The rearrangement links TRBV7-9 to TRBJ1-2; D might be TRBD1 (6 bases). Looked up from germline, CDR1 is SEHNR and CDR2 is FQNEAQ (reference sequence). Trimming stripped 2 bases from V and 2 bases from J, with 15 bases between. CDR3 length: 16 residues.

This chain connects TRBV6-2 or TRBV6-3 to TRBJ2-6, with 9 bases fitting TRBD1. V shed 2 bases and J 2 bases; nucleotides not matched to a gene: 7. The V gene's germline CDR1 is MNHEY and CDR2 SVGEGT. The CDR3 runs to 18 residues. The CDR3 nucleotides are TGTGCCAGCAGTTACCCCGGGACAGGGTCGCCTGGGGCCAACGTCCTGACTTTC. Amino acid sequence: CASSYPGTGSPGANVLTF.

This chain connects TRBV18 to TRBJ1-6; 7 positions agree with TRBD1. V trimming: 3 bases; J trimming: 7 bases; junction bases outside the gene matches: 0. This CDR3 is 13 amino acids long. The germline gives CDR1 KGHSH, CDR2 LQKENI. The CDR3 nucleotides read TGTGCCAGCTCACCGGGACAGAATTCACCCCTCCACTTT. Its protein product is CASSPGQNSPLHF.

The chain couples TRBV5-1 to TRBJ1-1, with D maybe TRBD1 (6 bases). V lost 4 bases, J lost 5 bases, and 12 bases lay in between. Per the germline V gene, CDR1 is SGHRS and CDR2 is YFSETQ. This CDR3 region has 13 residues. The CDR3 reads CASSLGQRTEAFF. The CDR3 DNA sequence: TGCGCCAGCAGCCTAGGACAGAGGACTGAAGCTTTCTTT. The full variable domain, rest sourced from reference TRBV5-1 and TRBJ1-1, is KAGVTQTPRYLIKTRGQQVTLSCSPISGHRSVSWYQQTPGQGLQFLFEYFSETQRNKGNFPGRFSGRQFSNSRSEMNVSTLELGDSALYLCASSLGQRTEAFFGQGTRLTVV.

This chain connects TRBV11-3 to TRBJ1-1; D is perhaps TRBD1 (5 bases). CDR1 and CDR2 (germline): SGHNT, YENEEA. The length of the CDR3 is 15 residues. The ends were cut back, 4 bases at V and 1 base at J, with 13 bases in the middle. The CDR3 coding sequence is TGTGCCAGCAGCTCCCCGGGGGAAGGGAACACTGAAGCTTTCTTT. The encoded protein is CASSSPGEGNTEAFF.

This clone was seen only a few times. This sequence joins TRBV6-5 and TRBJ1-3; no definite D call. The V gene lost 6 bases and the J gene lost 2 bases, with 14 bases spanning the gap. The CDR3 loop spans 15 amino acids. Germline values: CDR1 MNHEY, CDR2 SVGAGI. The CDR3 coding sequence is TGTGCCAGCAGGCCCCCCCAATCGCCTGGAAACACCATATATTTT. Its protein is CASRPPQSPGNTIYF.

The chain employs TRBV2 and TRBJ1-6; 8 nucleotides align to TRBD1. V dropped 10 bases and J dropped 6; count of bases not matched to a gene: 5. The germline V gene has CDR1 SNHLY and CDR2 FYNNEI. The CDR3 consists of 13 residues. In DNA form, the CDR3 reads TGTGCCACCGCGGACAGGGCTAATTCACCCCTCCACTTT. It specifies CATADRANSPLHF.